A selection of T cell receptor beta chains follows, all from one sample in a study of shared clonotypes between healthy human individuals. Clones were sequenced by immunoSEQ multiplex PCR, and TCRdb holds only the in-frame ones, with some missing. The repertoire holds approximately 2.5 million clones, with 93% as singletons. What was sequenced was naive CD4+ T cells from PBMCs. The source of these receptors is a man between 18 and 29 years old in good health. Some clones in this sample may be carry-over from other donors' samples. CDR3s include the opening cysteine and the closing phenylalanine or tryptophan. The order of the fields is J gene, V gene, CDR3 length, CDR3 protein.

J: TRBJ1-1; V: TRBV11-1; length: 16; CDR3: CASSLGRQSFGTEAFF
J: TRBJ2-1; V: TRBV4-2; length: 15; CDR3: CASSQASDSYNEQFF
J: TRBJ2-3; V: TRBV28; length: 16; CDR3: CASRPRFGGGTDTQYF
J: TRBJ1-2; V: TRBV9; length: 15; CDR3: CASSVGSGGVGGYTF
J: TRBJ2-3; V: TRBV7-3; length: 15; CDR3: CASSLLGTSEDTQYF
J: TRBJ2-3; V: TRBV7-2; length: 14; CDR3: CASSSLRSTDTQYF
J: TRBJ1-3; V: TRBV9; length: 12; CDR3: CASSVPGNTIYF
J: TRBJ2-7; V: TRBV7-3; length: 17; CDR3: CASSSSRVGIVTYEQYF
J: TRBJ1-4; V: TRBV18; length: 15; CDR3: CASSQNRDPNEKLFF
J: TRBJ2-1; V: TRBV11-2; length: 14; CDR3: CASSLPRDGGEQFF
J: TRBJ2-7; V: TRBV10-2; length: 14; CDR3: CASSAMGPVGEQYF
J: TRBJ2-3; V: TRBV28; length: 14; CDR3: CASRSSGIADTQYF
J: TRBJ2-7; V: TRBV6-5; length: 12; CDR3: CASSYNLDEQYF
J: TRBJ2-7; V: TRBV10-3; length: 18; CDR3: CAISEWDISSTPSYEQYF
J: TRBJ2-7; V: TRBV11-2; length: 18; CDR3: CASSLDRVAGGPPYEQYF
J: TRBJ1-2; V: TRBV2; length: 14; CDR3: CASSLQGANYGYTF
J: TRBJ2-3; V: TRBV25-1; length: 15; CDR3: CASSVSSGRTDTQYF
J: TRBJ2-7; V: TRBV14; length: 13; CDR3: CASSQGLGYEQYF
J: TRBJ2-1; V: TRBV4-3; length: 14; CDR3: CASSQGTSSGEQFF
J: TRBJ2-7; V: TRBV5-4; length: 12; CDR3: CASSLVQGEQYF
J: TRBJ2-7; V: TRBV7-3; length: 13; CDR3: CASSYRGGYEQYF
J: TRBJ2-3; V: TRBV5-1; length: 16; CDR3: CASSPEAGSTTDTQYF
J: TRBJ2-7; V: TRBV9; length: 15; CDR3: CASSPKAHNSYEQYF
J: TRBJ2-4; V: TRBV29-1; length: 13; CDR3: CSVRASAKNIQYF
J: TRBJ2-5; V: TRBV7-2; length: 16; CDR3: CASSLMGPLWGETQYF
J: TRBJ2-1; V: TRBV30; length: 15; CDR3: CAWSVSGTGFDEQFF
J: TRBJ2-5; V: TRBV5-6; length: 13; CDR3: CASSTGQRETQYF
J: TRBJ2-3; V: TRBV5-1; length: 16; CDR3: CASSSRDRVSTDTQYF
J: TRBJ2-7; V: TRBV6-1; length: 15; CDR3: CASSEALAGTYEQYF
J: TRBJ2-7; V: TRBV11-2; length: 17; CDR3: CASSLAPGTSGRDEQYF
J: TRBJ2-5; V: TRBV19; length: 17; CDR3: CASSPRGGLALQETQYF
J: TRBJ2-3; V: TRBV4-2; length: 18; CDR3: CASSQAQDREFRTDTQYF
J: TRBJ2-7; V: TRBV27; length: 14; CDR3: CASSFWDRAYEQYF
J: TRBJ2-2; V: TRBV5-1; length: 11; CDR3: CASTYSGELFF
J: TRBJ1-5; V: TRBV5-1; length: 13; CDR3: CASSSSPNQPQHF
J: TRBJ1-2; V: TRBV18; length: 12; CDR3: CASSPLTDGYTF
J: TRBJ2-5; V: TRBV11-2; length: 15; CDR3: CASSLIAGVGETQYF
J: TRBJ2-2; V: TRBV9; length: 15; CDR3: CASSVDLAGVGELFF
J: TRBJ2-3; V: TRBV7-6; length: 15; CDR3: CASSFAVAGTDTQYF
J: TRBJ2-3; V: TRBV5-1; length: 13; CDR3: CASTKQATDTQYF
J: TRBJ2-1; V: TRBV19; length: 15; CDR3: CASSILAGGPGEQFF
J: TRBJ2-3; V: TRBV2; length: 15; CDR3: CASSEASGSTDTQYF
J: TRBJ1-5; V: TRBV4-3; length: 15; CDR3: CASSQGRGGNQPQHF
J: TRBJ1-4; V: TRBV27; length: 13; CDR3: CASSASPGPKLFF
J: TRBJ2-5; V: TRBV5-1; length: 14; CDR3: CASSFGAGSETQYF
J: TRBJ1-2; V: TRBV6-5; length: 16; CDR3: CASSFTAGQGIYGYTF
J: TRBJ2-1; V: TRBV5-4; length: 14; CDR3: CASSLEAGGNEQFF
J: TRBJ2-1; V: TRBV5-5; length: 15; CDR3: CASSLGTTSWGEQFF